This is a list of T cell receptor beta chains from one sample in a study of CD8+ T cells in alopecia areata. Assay: immunoSEQ multiplex PCR; the TCRdb copy retains only in-frame clones and omits some. The sample includes fewer than 250,000 clones, approximately 47% of them seen just once. This sample comprised CD4+ T cells sorted from blood, obtained at approximately week 36, from a patient treated with tofacitinib. These receptors originate from a human donor with alopecia areata. CDR3s include the opening cysteine and the closing phenylalanine or tryptophan. The D gene is left open where the match is weak. Expanded clones get a size class; other rows say once, few or many, or leave the size out.

d_gene	abundance	v_gene	j_gene	CDR3aa	CDR3nt
TRBD2	many	TRBV28	TRBJ2-3	CASSSLAGGVYF	TGTGCCAGCAGTTCCTTAGCGGGAGGGGTTTATTTT
-	few	TRBV11-2	TRBJ2-3	CASSFTDTQYF	TGTGCCAGCAGCTTCACAGATACGCAGTATTTT
-	few	TRBV20-1	TRBJ1-2	CSARDLPTHTF	TGCAGTGCTAGAGATCTCCCCACGCACACCTTC
TRBD1	-	TRBV7-8	TRBJ1-2	CASSSNRGDYGYTF	TGTGCCAGCAGTTCGAACAGGGGAGACTATGGCTACACCTTC
-	-	TRBV20-1	TRBJ2-7	CSAIAQGEQYF	TGCAGTGCTATCGCACAGGGCGAGCAGTACTTC
-	-	TRBV5-1	TRBJ2-7	CASSLEMVREQYF	TGCGCCAGCAGCTTGGAAATGGTGCGCGAGCAGTACTTC
-	-	TRBV18	TRBJ1-5	CASSPIPGRGQPQHF	TGTGCCAGCTCACCGATCCCGGGGAGGGGTCAGCCCCAGCATTTT
-	few	TRBV10-2	TRBJ2-3	CASVWGPRGDTQYF	TGCGCCAGCGTCTGGGGTCCCAGGGGAGATACGCAGTATTTT
-	-	TRBV19	TRBJ2-7	CASSSPGRAGYEQYF	TGTGCCAGTAGCTCTCCCGGAAGGGCAGGTTACGAGCAGTACTTC
TRBD1	-	TRBV6-6	TRBJ1-2	CASRQLAPTGSRGYTF	TGTGCCAGCAGGCAACTGGCGCCGACAGGGTCAAGGGGCTACACCTTC
-	-	TRBV7-9	TRBJ2-5	CASSAKETQYF	TGTGCCAGCAGCGCGAAAGAGACCCAGTACTTC
-	-	TRBV30	TRBJ2-7	CAWSHSGSNEQYF	TGTGCCTGGAGTCATTCAGGGAGCAACGAGCAGTACTTC
-	few	TRBV7-2	TRBJ1-2	CASSLGVVNYGYTF	TGTGCCAGCAGCTTAGGGGTGGTGAACTATGGCTACACCTTC
TRBD1	-	TRBV10-3	TRBJ2-7	CAISESGTGSEQYF	TGTGCCATCAGTGAGTCCGGGACAGGATCCGAGCAGTACTTC
-	few	TRBV7-2	TRBJ2-7	CASSQQTDSLEQYF	TGTGCCAGCAGCCAACAGACGGACAGTCTGGAGCAGTACTTC
-	-	TRBV5-1	TRBJ2-3	CASSLEGGRDTDTQYF	TGCGCCAGCAGCTTGGAAGGCGGGCGAGACACAGATACGCAGTATTTT
TRBD2	few	TRBV25-1	TRBJ2-3	CASGLAGRSTDTQYF	TGTGCCAGCGGATTAGCGGGACGGAGCACAGATACGCAGTATTTT
TRBD1	-	TRBV10-3	TRBJ2-7	CAISRDRGYEQYF	TGTGCCATATCCCGGGACAGGGGATACGAGCAGTACTTC
TRBD2	-	TRBV30	TRBJ2-7	CAWRLAASYEQYF	TGTGCCTGGAGACTAGCGGCCTCCTACGAGCAGTACTTC
-	few	TRBV5-1	TRBJ2-3	CASSRDMSTDTQYF	TGCGCCAGCAGCCGGGACATGAGCACAGATACGCAGTATTTT
TRBD2	-	TRBV9	TRBJ2-7	CASSGTGGEQYF	TGTGCCAGCAGCGGGACGGGGGGCGAGCAGTACTTC
TRBD2	-	TRBV4-1	TRBJ2-5	CASSQGTREGRETQYF	TGCGCCAGCAGCCAAGGGACACGGGAGGGCCGAGAGACCCAGTACTTC
-	-	TRBV29-1	TRBJ2-1	CSVGGVGGNEQFF	TGCAGCGTTGGGGGGGTAGGAGGGAATGAGCAGTTCTTC
-	-	TRBV6-5	TRBJ2-5	CASRGRARGETQYF	TGTGCCAGCAGGGGCCGGGCCCGGGGAGAGACCCAGTACTTC
TRBD2	-	TRBV6-1	TRBJ2-7	CASSGGGSGIYEQYF	TGTGCCAGCAGTGGCGGTGGTAGCGGGATTTACGAGCAGTACTTC
-	few	TRBV7-2	TRBJ2-4	CASSVDWAKNIQYF	TGTGCCAGCAGCGTAGATTGGGCCAAAAACATTCAGTACTTC
-	-	TRBV21-1	TRBJ2-5	CASSNGGLKYF	TGTGCCAGCAGCAATGGGGGACTAAAGTACTTC
TRBD1	-	TRBV7-8	TRBJ2-7	CASSSGTGDYEQYF	TGTGCCAGCAGCTCCGGGACAGGGGACTACGAGCAGTACTTC
-	few	TRBV6-1	TRBJ2-7	CASNGQRGSYEQYF	TGTGCCAGCAACGGCCAGCGTGGCTCCTACGAGCAGTACTTC
TRBD2	-	TRBV28	TRBJ2-1	CASKGGSSYNEQFF	TGTGCCAGCAAAGGCGGGAGTTCCTACAATGAGCAGTTCTTC
TRBD2	-	TRBV30	TRBJ2-3	CAWSVSSGRILDTQYF	TGTGCCTGGAGTGTAAGCAGCGGGAGAATTTTAGATACGCAGTATTTT
-	-	TRBV6-6	TRBJ1-1	CASTVPNTEAFF	TGTGCCAGCACCGTCCCGAACACTGAAGCTTTCTTT
TRBD2	few	TRBV4-1	TRBJ2-7	CASRPTGREINEQYF	TGCGCCAGCAGGCCTACTGGGCGGGAGATCAACGAGCAGTACTTC
-	-	TRBV7-9	TRBJ1-2	CASSFGEGYGYTF	TGTGCCAGCAGCTTCGGTGAAGGGTATGGCTACACCTTC
-	-	TRBV10-3	TRBJ1-1	CAIGRTNTEAFF	TGTGCCATCGGACGGACGAACACTGAAGCTTTCTTT
-	few	TRBV25-1	TRBJ2-6	CASNPSGANVLTF	TGTGCCAGCAACCCCTCTGGGGCCAACGTCCTGACTTTC
-	many	TRBV14	TRBJ1-1	CASSLYDSVNTEAFF	TGTGCCAGCAGCCTATACGACTCAGTGAACACTGAAGCTTTCTTT
TRBD1	-	TRBV9	TRBJ2-7	CASSPGTGQRSEQYF	TGTGCCAGCAGCCCCGGGACAGGGCAACGGAGCGAGCAGTACTTC
-	few	TRBV7-3	TRBJ2-3	CASSYSGSTDTQYF	TGTGCCAGCAGCTACAGCGGGAGCACAGATACGCAGTATTTT
-	-	TRBV9	TRBJ2-3	CASTTMGSPTQYF	TGTGCCAGCACCACCATGGGGTCCCCTACGCAGTATTTT
-	-	TRBV27	TRBJ1-2	CASKGRVNYGYTF	TGTGCCAGCAAGGGTCGGGTTAACTATGGCTACACCTTC
-	-	TRBV11-2	TRBJ2-1	CASSLAREQFF	TGTGCCAGCAGCTTAGCCCGCGAGCAGTTCTTC
-	few	TRBV29-1	TRBJ1-2	CSVGGAGGYTF	TGCAGCGTTGGGGGTGCCGGTGGCTACACCTTC
-	few	TRBV7-2	TRBJ2-3	CASSLDGPDTQYF	TGTGCCAGCAGCTTAGATGGCCCAGATACGCAGTATTTT
TRBD1	-	TRBV7-9	TRBJ2-5	CASSHGTDQETQYF	TGTGCCAGCAGCCATGGGACAGACCAAGAGACCCAGTACTTC
TRBD2	-	TRBV10-3	TRBJ2-7	CAISEGLAGGYEQYF	TGTGCCATCAGTGAGGGGCTAGCGGGAGGGTACGAGCAGTACTTC
-	few	TRBV7-9	TRBJ1-5	CASSFQGQPQHF	TGTGCCAGCAGCTTTCAGGGTCAGCCCCAGCATTTT
-	-	TRBV30	TRBJ2-5	CAWSPIQETQYF	TGTGCCTGGAGTCCTATCCAAGAGACCCAGTACTTC
TRBD2	-	TRBV25-1	TRBJ2-1	CASSGPRREGQNEQFF	TGTGCCAGCAGTGGCCCCAGGCGGGAGGGCCAGAATGAGCAGTTCTTC
-	-	TRBV30	TRBJ2-1	CAWSGLNEQFF	TGTGCCTGGAGTGGGTTAAATGAGCAGTTCTTC
-	-	TRBV19	TRBJ2-1	CASSRGSRSNEQFF	TGTGCCAGTAGTCGGGGTTCTAGGTCCAATGAGCAGTTCTTC
TRBD1	-	TRBV2	TRBJ2-1	CASNADRGTKYNEQFF	TGTGCCAGCAACGCGGACAGGGGGACTAAGTACAATGAGCAGTTCTTC
-	few	TRBV6-6	TRBJ1-2	CASSQGRNYGYTF	TGTGCCAGCAGTCAGGGGCGAAACTATGGCTACACCTTC